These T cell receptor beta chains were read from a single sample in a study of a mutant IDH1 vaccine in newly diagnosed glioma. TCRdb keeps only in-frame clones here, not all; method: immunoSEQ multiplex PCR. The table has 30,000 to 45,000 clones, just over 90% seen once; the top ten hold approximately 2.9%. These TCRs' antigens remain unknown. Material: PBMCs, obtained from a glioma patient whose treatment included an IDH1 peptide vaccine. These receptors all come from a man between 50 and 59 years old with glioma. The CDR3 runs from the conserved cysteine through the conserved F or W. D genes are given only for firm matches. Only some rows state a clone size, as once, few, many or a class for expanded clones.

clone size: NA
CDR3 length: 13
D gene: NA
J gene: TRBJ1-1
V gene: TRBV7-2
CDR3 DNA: TGTGCCAGCAGCTCCGGACAGAACACTGAAGCTTTCTTT
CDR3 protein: CASSSGQNTEAFF

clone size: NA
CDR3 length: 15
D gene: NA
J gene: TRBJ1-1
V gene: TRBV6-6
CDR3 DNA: TGTGCCAGCAGTTACGGTGGGACATCGAACACTGAAGCTTTCTTT
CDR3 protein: CASSYGGTSNTEAFF

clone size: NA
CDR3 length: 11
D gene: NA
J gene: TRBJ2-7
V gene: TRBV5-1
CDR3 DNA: TGCGCCAGCAGCTTTGGATACGAGCAGTACTTC
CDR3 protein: CASSFGYEQYF

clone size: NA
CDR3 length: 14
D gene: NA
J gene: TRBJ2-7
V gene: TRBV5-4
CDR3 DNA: TGTGCCAGCAGCTTGGGCGGGGCCCGCTACGAGCAGTACTTC
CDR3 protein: CASSLGGARYEQYF

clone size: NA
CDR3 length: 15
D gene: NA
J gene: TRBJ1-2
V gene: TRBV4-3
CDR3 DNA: TGCGCCAGCAGCCAGGGGTTCAGGACGGTCTATGGCTACACCTTC
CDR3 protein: CASSQGFRTVYGYTF

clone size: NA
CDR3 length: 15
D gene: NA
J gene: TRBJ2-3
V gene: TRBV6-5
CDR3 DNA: TGTGCCAGCAGCCCTATAGGGTTAAACACAGATACGCAGTATTTT
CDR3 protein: CASSPIGLNTDTQYF

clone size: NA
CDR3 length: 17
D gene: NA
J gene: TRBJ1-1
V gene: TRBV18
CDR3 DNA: TGTGCCAGCTCACCAGGGCCTACAGGGTTTTCGTCCACTGAAGCTTTCTTT
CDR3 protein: CASSPGPTGFSSTEAFF

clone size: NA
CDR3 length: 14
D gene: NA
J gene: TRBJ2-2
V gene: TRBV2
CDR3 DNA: TGTGCCAGCAGTCGTGCGATGAACACCGGGGAGCTGTTTTTT
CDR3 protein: CASSRAMNTGELFF

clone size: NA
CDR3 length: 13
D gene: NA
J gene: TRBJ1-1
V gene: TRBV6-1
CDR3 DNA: TGTGCCAGCAGTGTTACACAAAGCACTGAAGCTTTCTTT
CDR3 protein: CASSVTQSTEAFF

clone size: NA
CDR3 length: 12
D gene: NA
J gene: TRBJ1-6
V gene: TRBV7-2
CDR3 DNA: TGTGCCAGCAGCCGCGGGAATTCACCCCTCCACTTT
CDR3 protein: CASSRGNSPLHF

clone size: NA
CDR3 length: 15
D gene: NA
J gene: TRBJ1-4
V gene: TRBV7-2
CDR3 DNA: TGTGCCAGCAGCACCTTAGGGGGTGCTAATGAAAAACTGTTTTTT
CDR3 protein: CASSTLGGANEKLFF

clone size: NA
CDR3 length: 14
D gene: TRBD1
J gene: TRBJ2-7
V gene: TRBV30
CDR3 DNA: TGTGCCTGGAGTGAGGGCAGGGGGCTAGGCGAGCAGTACTTC
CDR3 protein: CAWSEGRGLGEQYF

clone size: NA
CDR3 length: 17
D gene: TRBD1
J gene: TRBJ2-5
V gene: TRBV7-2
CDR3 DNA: TGTGCCAGCAGCTCGACAGGGTCCGGGGCGAATCAAGAGACCCAGTACTTC
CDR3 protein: CASSSTGSGANQETQYF

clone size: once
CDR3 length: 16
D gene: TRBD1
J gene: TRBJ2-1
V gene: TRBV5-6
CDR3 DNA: TGTGCCAGCAAAAAAGGGACAGAGAGCTCCTACAATGAGCAGTTCTTC
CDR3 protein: CASKKGTESSYNEQFF

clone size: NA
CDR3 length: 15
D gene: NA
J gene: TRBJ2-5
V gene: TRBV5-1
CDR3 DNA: TGCGCCAGCAGCTTTGGGACTGCTCACCAAGAGACCCAGTACTTC
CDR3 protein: CASSFGTAHQETQYF

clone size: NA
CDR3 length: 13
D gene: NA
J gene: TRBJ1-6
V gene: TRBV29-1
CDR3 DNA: TGCAGCGTTGCGACTACGGGAACTTCACCCCTCCACTTT
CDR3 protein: CSVATTGTSPLHF

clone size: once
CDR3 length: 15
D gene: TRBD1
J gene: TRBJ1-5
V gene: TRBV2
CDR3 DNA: TGTGCCAGCAGGTCCCAGACAGGGATTTTTCAGCCCCAGCATTTT
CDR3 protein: CASRSQTGIFQPQHF

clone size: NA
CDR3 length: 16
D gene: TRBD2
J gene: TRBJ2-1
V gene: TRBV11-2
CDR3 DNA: TGTGCCAGCAGCTCTCCGAGGACTAGCGGGAGGGGTGAGCAGTTCTTC
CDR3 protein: CASSSPRTSGRGEQFF

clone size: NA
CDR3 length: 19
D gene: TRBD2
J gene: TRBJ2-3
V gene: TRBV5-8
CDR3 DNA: TGTGCCAGCAGCCTACTGGGTACTAGCGGACCAAAAAGCACAGATACGCAGTATTTT
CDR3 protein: CASSLLGTSGPKSTDTQYF

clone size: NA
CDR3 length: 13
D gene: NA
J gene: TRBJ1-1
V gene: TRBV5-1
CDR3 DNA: TGCGCCAGCAGTCCTACACCGAACACTGAAGCTTTCTTT
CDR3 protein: CASSPTPNTEAFF

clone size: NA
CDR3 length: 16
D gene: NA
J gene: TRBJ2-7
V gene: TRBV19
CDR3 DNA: TGTGCCAGTAGTATAGAAGGTCTGACGGGTTCGGCCGAGCAGTACTTC
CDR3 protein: CASSIEGLTGSAEQYF

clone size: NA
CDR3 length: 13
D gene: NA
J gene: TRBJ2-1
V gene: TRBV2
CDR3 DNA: TGTGCCAGCAAAGCTGTCTCCTACAATGAGCAGTTCTTC
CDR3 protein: CASKAVSYNEQFF

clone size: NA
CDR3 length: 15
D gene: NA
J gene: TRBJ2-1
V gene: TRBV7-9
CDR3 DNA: TGTGCCAGCAGCTTTAGTCCAGTTGACTACAATGAGCAGTTCTTC
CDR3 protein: CASSFSPVDYNEQFF

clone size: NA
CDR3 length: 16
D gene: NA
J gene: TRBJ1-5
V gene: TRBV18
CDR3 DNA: TGTGCCAGCTCACCACCGGGGCCTTATAGCAATCAGCCCCAGCATTTT
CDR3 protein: CASSPPGPYSNQPQHF

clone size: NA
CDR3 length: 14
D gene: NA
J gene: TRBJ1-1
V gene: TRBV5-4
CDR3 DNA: TGTGCCAGCAGCTTGGCCGGCAGGTACACTGAAGCTTTCTTT
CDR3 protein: CASSLAGRYTEAFF

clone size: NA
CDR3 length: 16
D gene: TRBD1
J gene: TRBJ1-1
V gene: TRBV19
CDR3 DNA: TGTGCCAGTAGCCTGGGACAGGGGGGACTGAACACTGAAGCTTTCTTT
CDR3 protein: CASSLGQGGLNTEAFF

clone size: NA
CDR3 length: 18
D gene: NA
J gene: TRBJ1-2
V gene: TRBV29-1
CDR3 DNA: TGCAGCGTTGATAGTGGGGGGAGGTCAGGGGCCCGCGTGGGTGGCTACACCTTC
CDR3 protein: CSVDSGGRSGARVGGYTF

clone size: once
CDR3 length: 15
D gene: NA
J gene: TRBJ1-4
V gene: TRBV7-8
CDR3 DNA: TGTGCCAGCAGTCTTGGGGATGCAACTAATGAAAAACTGTTTTTT
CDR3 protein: CASSLGDATNEKLFF

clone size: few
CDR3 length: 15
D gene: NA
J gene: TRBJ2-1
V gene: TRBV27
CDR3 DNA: TGTGCCAGCAGTTTAAGGTCCCAGAATCGTAATGAGCAGTTCTTC
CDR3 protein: CASSLRSQNRNEQFF

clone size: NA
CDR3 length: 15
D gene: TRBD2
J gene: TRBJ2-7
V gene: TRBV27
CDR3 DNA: TGTGCCAGCAGTACCGGGACTAGCGGGAGGGGGTGGCAGTACTTC
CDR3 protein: CASSTGTSGRGWQYF

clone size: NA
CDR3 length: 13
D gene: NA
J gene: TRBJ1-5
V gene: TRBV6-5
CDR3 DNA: TGTGCCAGCAGTTACCAACAAAATCAGCCCCAGCATTTT
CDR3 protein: CASSYQQNQPQHF

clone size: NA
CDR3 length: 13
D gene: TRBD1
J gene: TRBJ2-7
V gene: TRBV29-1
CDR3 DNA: TGCAGCGTTGAAACGCAGGGGGCCTACGAGCAGTACTTC
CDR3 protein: CSVETQGAYEQYF